This T cell receptor beta chain was identified during a study of control samples from healthy donors and cancer patients. Per germline, CDR1 SGDLS and CDR2 YYNGEE. The CDR3 loop spans 14 amino acids. The V gene lost 4 bases and the J gene lost 1 base, with 11 bases spanning the gap. Some clones are missing from TCRdb's copy, which holds only in-frame ones; the method was immunoSEQ multiplex PCR. Of some 100,000 clones in the sample, just over 90% were seen once. The clonotype originates from a human donor in good health. The donor label of this sample is uncertain. What was sequenced was blood. The gene calls are TRBV9 and TRBJ1-1; D remains ambiguous. CDR3 sequence reads: CASSFSASNTEAFF. The CDR3, as DNA: TGTGCCAGCAGCTTCAGCGCTTCGAACACTGAAGCTTTCTTT.